These T cell receptor beta chains were read from a single sample in a study of a mutant IDH1 vaccine in newly diagnosed glioma. Sequencing was performed with immunoSEQ multiplex PCR; in TCRdb, only in-frame clones are kept and a portion is missing. The sample consists of 15,000 to 20,000 clones, 95% of them appearing once. Specimen: peripheral blood mononuclear cells (PBMCs), collected from a glioma patient treated with radiotherapy, temozolomide or both. These receptors all stem from a woman younger than 30 with glioma. Some clones in this sample may be carry-over from other donors' samples. The CDR3 runs from the conserved cysteine through the conserved F or W. The order of the fields is V gene, D gene, J gene, CDR3 protein. A D gene is named only where the DNA matches it firmly.

v_gene: TRBV11-3
d_gene: TRBD1
j_gene: TRBJ2-7
CDR3aa: CASSLVAAAGTGYSYEQYF

v_gene: TRBV6-1
d_gene: .
j_gene: TRBJ2-1
CDR3aa: CASYGTGYNEQFF

v_gene: TRBV19
d_gene: TRBD1
j_gene: TRBJ1-1
CDR3aa: CASRRDRADTEAFF

v_gene: TRBV30
d_gene: .
j_gene: TRBJ2-2
CDR3aa: CAWSLGHVGGELFF

v_gene: TRBV6-1
d_gene: .
j_gene: TRBJ2-2
CDR3aa: CASSEKDYGAGELFF

v_gene: TRBV4-2
d_gene: TRBD1
j_gene: TRBJ2-7
CDR3aa: CASSRGLGQDVSYEQYF

v_gene: TRBV14
d_gene: TRBD2
j_gene: TRBJ2-3
CDR3aa: CASSRSSGRAKSTDTQYF

v_gene: TRBV5-8
d_gene: .
j_gene: TRBJ1-5
CDR3aa: CASSFRNSNQPQHF

v_gene: TRBV9
d_gene: .
j_gene: TRBJ2-2
CDR3aa: CASSSGPGTVSTGELFF

v_gene: TRBV9
d_gene: TRBD2
j_gene: TRBJ2-3
CDR3aa: CASSPEGGRAGGTDTQYF

v_gene: TRBV11-2
d_gene: .
j_gene: TRBJ1-2
CDR3aa: CASSLAGYGYTF

v_gene: TRBV2
d_gene: TRBD1
j_gene: TRBJ2-7
CDR3aa: CASSPGQGSYEQYF

v_gene: TRBV29-1
d_gene: .
j_gene: TRBJ1-2
CDR3aa: CSVIGDYGYTF

v_gene: TRBV2
d_gene: TRBD1
j_gene: TRBJ2-7
CDR3aa: CASGTEDYEQYF

v_gene: TRBV28
d_gene: .
j_gene: TRBJ1-5
CDR3aa: CASRDLGGSNQPQHF

v_gene: TRBV28
d_gene: TRBD2
j_gene: TRBJ2-7
CDR3aa: CASALAGGEASYEQYF